The 25 T cell receptor beta chains given below trace back to one sample, sequenced in a study of blood T cells in healthy people across ages (dated by TCRdb to 2015 to 2017). The library was produced with 5' RACE. The data were produced on an Illumina HiSeq 2500. A second PCR of roughly 7 to 12 cycles was run with a J-beta primer mix and a sample-barcoded 5' primer. Through fastp at Q25 and MiXCR, TCRdb rebuilt clones from the public reads, retaining in-frame beta chains. Each entry is one CDR3 protein sequence, shown with its most common DNA and genes. The sample has roughly 1,500,000 distinct CDR3 sequences on record, almost 35% of them singletons. The top ten hold approximately 11% of the sample. The sample comprised blood. Every receptor here comes from a woman aged 30 to 39 in good health.

The rearrangement uses TRBV7-3 and TRBJ2-1; TRBD2 matches at 9 bases. Germline V CDR1 and CDR2: SGHTA, FQGTGA. After removal of 5 bases from V and 4 bases from J, the junction contained 12 bases not matched to a gene. The CDR3 is made up of 17 amino acids. The CDR3 coding sequence is TGTGCCAGCAGCCCCCGAGGGGGTAGCGGGGGATACAATGAGCAGTTCTTC. This translates into CASSPRGGSGGYNEQFF.

This clonotype was found many times. The chain couples TRBV25-1 to TRBJ2-5; no definite D call. The V end was cut by 5 bases, the J end by 5 bases, with 9 bases between. Germline CDR1 reads MGHDK; CDR2 reads SYGVNS. CDR3 length: 12 residues. CDR3 bases: TGTGCCAGCAGTATTACCCCTGAGACCCAGTACTTC. Translation gives CASSITPETQYF. The variable domain in full, completed from reference TRBV25-1 and TRBJ2-5, reads EADIYQTPRYLVIGTGKKITLECSQTMGHDKMYWYQQDPGMELHLIHYSYGVNSTEKGDLSSESTVSRIRTEHFPLTLESARPSHTSQYLCASSITPETQYFGPGTRLLVL.

This clonotype occurred a few times. The chain joins TRBV9 to TRBJ1-2; tentatively, D is TRBD1 (6 bases). Trimming cost V 5 bases and J 7 bases, with 15 bases left between them. The germline CDR1 and CDR2 sequences are SGDLS and YYNGEE. The CDR3 covers 13 residues. The CDR3 DNA follows: TGTGCCAGCAGTGCCGTGGGGGCGGCTGGCTACACCTTC. As protein: CASSAVGAAGYTF.

Concerning this clonotype itself: At one end, the junction sequence differs from germline, possibly due to a read error. The V gene is TRBV20-1, the J gene TRBJ1-5; a possible D gene is TRBD1 (6 bases). This CDR3 contains 13 residues. Germline CDR1 and CDR2: DFQATT and SNEGSKA (reference sequence). The CDR3 coding sequence is TGCAGTGCTACTCAGGGGAATAATCAGCCCCGGCATTTT. Protein sequence: CSATQGNNQPRHF.

There are a few counts of this clonotype. The V gene is TRBV5-1, the J gene TRBJ2-5; tentative D call: TRBD1 (6 bases). Germline V gene sequence: CDR1 SGHRS, CDR2 YFSETQ. Trimming took off 0 bases at V and 11 bases at J, with 17 bases between the two ends. The CDR3 totals 14 residues. CDR3 DNA sequence: TGCGCCAGCAGCTTGGAGCAGGGGTCGAGGGAGCAGTACTTC. It translates to CASSLEQGSREQYF.

This clonotype was seen a few times. This chain links TRBV6-6 with TRBJ1-2; D is ambiguous. The CDR3 is 14 residues long. Looked up from germline, CDR1 is MNHNY and CDR2 is SVGAGI (reference sequence). V was pared by 0 bases and J by 4 bases, with 9 bases between. This CDR3 is CASSYSENTYGYTF. The CDR3 DNA reads TGTGCCAGCAGTTACTCCGAGAATACCTATGGCTACACCTTC.

This clonotype was detected ten times or more. The chain uses TRBV29-1 and TRBJ2-7, with 7 bases fitting TRBD2. V was clipped by 5 bases and J by 0 bases; unmatched bases: 7. Germline V CDR1 and CDR2: SQVTM, ANQGSEA. The CDR3 extends over 14 amino acids. The CDR3 protein is CSVTERTSSYEQYF. CDR3 bases: TGCAGCGTTACAGAGCGGACTAGCTCCTACGAGCAGTACTTC.

The chain uses TRBV2 and TRBJ2-7; 11 bases agree with TRBD1. CDR1 and CDR2 (germline): SNHLY, FYNNEI. The CDR3 extends over 14 amino acids. Unmatched junction bases numbered 2, after V lost 4 bases and J lost 3 bases. The chain's CDR3 is CASSVDRGHYEQYF. The DNA for the CDR3 is TGTGCCAGCAGTGTGGACAGGGGGCACTACGAGCAGTACTTC. Based on the CDR3 plus reference TRBV2 and TRBJ2-7, the full variable domain is EPEVTQTPSHQVTQMGQEVILRCVPISNHLYFYWYRQILGQKVEFLVSFYNNEISEKSEIFDDQFSVERPDGSNFTLKIRSTKLEDSAMYFCASSVDRGHYEQYFGPGTRLTVT.

In this sample, this clonotype turned up a few times. The J gene is TRBJ2-1, the V gene TRBV20-1; 8 positions agree with TRBD1. The ends lost 1 base at V and 0 bases at J; junction bases unmatched: 8. The germline gives CDR1 DFQATT, CDR2 SNEGSKA (reference sequence). The CDR3 is 17 residues long. As DNA, the CDR3 is TGCAGTGCTAGAGGAAGGGACAGGACCGGCTCCTACAATGAGCAGTTCTTC. Translation gives CSARGRDRTGSYNEQFF.

V and J are TRBV28 and TRBJ1-2; no reliable D call. The germline V gene has CDR1 MDHEN and CDR2 SYDVKM. Between the trimmed V and J ends, which lost 6 bases and 4 bases, there was a span of 21 bases. This CDR3 has 16 residues. Here the CDR3 reads CASSPARTSPGYGYTF. The CDR3 coding sequence is TGTGCCAGCAGCCCCGCCAGGACCAGTCCGGGCTATGGCTACACCTTC.

This clonotype was seen a few times. It may be a read error: a sequence one base away is much more abundant. The chain carries TRBV6-2 or TRBV6-3 and TRBJ2-7; 9 positions match TRBD2. V lost 2 bases, J lost 4 bases, and 3 bases stayed unmatched. CDR1 and CDR2 from the germline V gene are MNHEY and SVGEGT. The CDR3 contains 14 residues. CDR3 residues: CASSYEAGGYEQYF. The CDR3 coding sequence is TGTGCCAGCAGTTACGAAGCGGGAGGTTACGAGCAGTACTTC.

The rearrangement uses TRBV6-5 and TRBJ1-4; D gene ambiguous. Germline CDR1 and CDR2: MNHEY and SVGAGI. The V end lost 2 bases, the J end lost 5 bases, and 15 bases lay between the germline ends. The length of the CDR3 is 16 residues. CDR3 in amino acids: CASSYHPAGANEKLFF. CDR3 sequence (DNA): TGTGCCAGCAGTTACCATCCCGCGGGCGCCAATGAAAAACTGTTTTTT.

This clonotype was seen a handful of times. The chain couples TRBV3-1 to TRBJ2-1; D gene ambiguous. V lost 2 bases, J lost 8 bases, and 4 bases lay in between. CDR1 is LGHDT, CDR2 YNNKEL, per germline (reference sequence). The CDR3 consists of 11 residues. The CDR3 coding sequence is TGTGCCAGCAGCCAAATCGATGAGCAGTTCTTC. Protein sequence: CASSQIDEQFF.

The chain links TRBV11-2 to TRBJ1-1; 7 bases are a match to TRBD1. The CDR3 sequence is 16 residues long. Trimming took 5 bases from V and 3 from J; bases not matched to a gene: 12. CDR1 and CDR2 (germline): SGHAT, FQNNGV. CDR3 residues: CASSRDRGLIYTEAFF. In DNA, the CDR3 is TGTGCCAGCAGCCGAGATAGGGGGCTCATTTACACTGAAGCTTTCTTT.

The rearrangement joins TRBV12-3 or TRBV12-4 to TRBJ2-7, with D unresolved. V was pared by 6 bases and J by 3 bases, with 12 bases between. The CDR3 runs 13 residues. CDR3 coding DNA: TGTGCCAGCAGCGTCAACCTTTACTACGAGCAGTACTTC. It is translated as CASSVNLYYEQYF.

This chain connects TRBV24-1 to TRBJ1-2; no clear D gene. Trimming pared 3 bases from V and 13 bases from J, leaving 20 bases between. Per germline, CDR1 KGHDR and CDR2 SFDVKD. The CDR3 spans 14 residues. This chain's CDR3 is CATSDPRAKGAFTF. The CDR3 coding sequence is TGTGCCACCAGTGATCCCCGCGCGAAGGGAGCGTTCACCTTC.

The chain employs TRBV5-6 and TRBJ2-1, with TRBD2 matching 10 bases. CDR1 and CDR2 (germline): SGHDT, YYEEEE. This CDR3 comprises 14 residues. V dropped 5 bases and J dropped 10; count of bases not matched to a gene: 9. CDR3 loop: CASSSLAGAEEQFF. In DNA form, the CDR3 reads TGTGCCAGCAGTTCCCTAGCGGGGGCAGAGGAGCAGTTCTTC.

Only a few counts were recorded for this clonotype. This sequence joins TRBV20-1 and TRBJ1-2; D is unclear. CDR3 length: 15 residues. Germline CDR1 is DFQATT and CDR2 is SNEGSKA (reference sequence). V was cut by 1 base and J by 0 bases, with 12 bases left in between. CDR3 sequence (DNA): TGCAGTGCTAGAGGGTCGGGCCAGGCTAACTATGGCTACACCTTC. Translating gives CSARGSGQANYGYTF.

This chain's CDR3 is CASSRSELRTGANEQFF. Here the CDR3 DNA reads TGTGCCAGCAGCCGGTCAGAACTTCGAACTGGGGCTAATGAGCAGTTCTTC. This rearrangement joins TRBV3-1 to TRBJ2-1, with D possibly being TRBD1 (5 bases). Germline V gives CDR1 LGHDT, CDR2 YNNKEL (reference sequence). The CDR3 totals 17 residues. V lost 4 bases, J lost 7 bases, and 23 bases lay in between.

There are a few counts of this clonotype. The chain links TRBV10-1 to TRBJ1-2, with D unclear. Germline CDR1 and CDR2: WNHNN and SYGVQD (reference sequence). V lost 3 bases to trimming and J lost 2 bases, with 10 bases between them. CDR3 length: 14 residues. This chain's CDR3 is CASSEGSPNYGYTF. For the CDR3, the DNA is TGCGCCAGCAGTGAAGGCAGTCCGAACTATGGCTACACCTTC.

This clonotype was seen many times. The chain uses TRBV7-2 and TRBJ2-7, with D possibly matching TRBD2 (6 bases). CDR3 length: 16 residues. V dropped 4 bases and J dropped 2 bases, with 18 bases sitting between them. Per the germline V gene, CDR1 is SGHTA and CDR2 is FQGNSA. CDR3 nucleotides: TGTGCCAGCAGCTCCCCTTCCCGGGAGATCGCCTACGAGCAGTACTTC. Protein product: CASSSPSREIAYEQYF.

With regard to this clonotype: A junction end diverges from the germline sequence, so it may reflect a read error. The chain has TRBV5-1 and TRBJ2-5; 9 nucleotides agree with TRBD2. The CDR3 runs 17 residues. CDR1 is SGHRS and CDR2 is YFSETQ in the germline V gene. The CDR3 nucleotides are TGCGCCAGCAGCTTGGGATACGCGGGAGGGCCAGGAGAGGCCCAGTACTTC. Translation gives CASSLGYAGGPGEAQYF.

This sequence joins TRBV20-1 and TRBJ1-1; D is unresolved. The germline V gene encodes CDR1 DFQATT and CDR2 SNEGSKA (reference sequence). The CDR3 has 13 residues. Trimming took 0 bases from V and 4 from J, leaving 9 bases between them. This chain's CDR3 is CSARDPGSTEAFF. CDR3 nucleotides: TGCAGTGCTAGAGACCCGGGGTCCACTGAAGCTTTCTTT.

There are a few counts of this clonotype. In DNA, the CDR3 is TGTGCTAGTGGTTTCGCGCCTAGACAGCCTAGGGGCTATGGCTACACCTTC. The encoded protein is CASGFAPRQPRGYGYTF. The V and J genes are TRBV12-5 and TRBJ1-2; tentative D call: TRBD1 (5 bases). Trimming took 3 bases from V and 4 from J, leaving 21 bases between them. CDR1 and CDR2 from the germline V gene are LGHNT and FRNRAP. The CDR3 length is 17 residues.

This sequence joins TRBV5-1 and TRBJ2-6, with a weak D call TRBD2 (5 bases). V was pared by 1 base and J by 0 bases, with 8 bases between. Germline V gene lookup returns CDR1 SGHRS and CDR2 YFSETQ. This CDR3 is 16 amino acids long. CDR3 nucleotide sequence: TGCGCCAGCAGCTTGCGGGGAAGCTCTGGGGCCAACGTCCTGACTTTC. Amino acids: CASSLRGSSGANVLTF.